The 2 T cell receptor beta chains reported below all come from one sample, sequenced in a study of blood T cell repertoires in COVID-19. Clones were sequenced by immunoSEQ multiplex PCR, and TCRdb holds only the in-frame ones, with some missing. Of tens of thousands of clones in the sample, around 80% were seen once. The sequenced sample was peripheral blood. These receptors were collected from an elderly man with active or convalescent COVID-19.

The chain links TRBV7-9 to TRBJ1-2; D call uncertain. The CDR3 loop spans 11 amino acids. V was clipped by 5 bases and J by 8 bases, with 9 bases between them. CDR1 SEHNR and CDR2 FQNEAQ come from the germline V gene (reference sequence). CDR3 coding DNA: TGTGCCAGCAGCACATCCATCGGCTACACCTTC. Amino acid sequence: CASSTSIGYTF.

The chain combines TRBV20-1 with TRBJ2-7; 10 bases map to TRBD2. Germline CDR1 DFQATT, CDR2 SNEGSKA (reference sequence). V lost 3 bases to trimming and J lost 2 bases; unmatched junction nucleotides: 4. The CDR3 is 14 residues long. CDR3 region: CSASRTSGAYEQYF. The CDR3 DNA reads as TGCAGTGCTAGTCGCACTAGCGGGGCCTACGAGCAGTACTTC.